Presented here are 17 T cell receptor beta chains from one specimen sequenced in a study of blood T cell repertoires in COVID-19. Method: immunoSEQ multiplex PCR; TCRdb's copy keeps in-frame clones and lacks some. The sample has more than 250,000 clones, 83% seen once. Sequences were obtained from peripheral blood. These receptors were obtained from a man between 60 and 70 years old who had recovered from COVID-19.

The gene calls are TRBV11-2 and TRBJ1-1, with D hard to call. The CDR3 is 13 residues long. The V and J ends lost 2 bases and 7 bases respectively, with 11 bases between them. Germline-derived CDR1 and CDR2 are SGHAT and FQNNGV. CDR3 coding DNA: TGTGCCAGCAGCTTAATCACCGGGGTTGAAGCTTTCTTT. Protein: CASSLITGVEAFF.

The chain is built from TRBV6-5 and TRBJ2-5; TRBD2 matches 10 bases. CDR3 size: 15 residues. V trimming: 7 bases; J trimming: 1 base; junction bases outside the gene matches: 6. Germline lookup yields CDR1 MNHEY and CDR2 SVGAGI. CDR3 loop: CASIRASGGQETQYF. CDR3 nucleotides: TGTGCCAGCATCCGGGCTAGCGGGGGCCAAGAGACCCAGTACTTC.

In DNA form, the CDR3 reads TGTGCCAGCAGCTCGTCTACTTCCTACGAGCAGTACTTC. It specifies CASSSSTSYEQYF. The chain has TRBV13 and TRBJ2-7; no clear D. The CDR3 totals 13 residues. Looked up from germline, CDR1 is PRHDT and CDR2 is FYEKMQ (reference sequence). Trimming took 4 bases from V and 1 from J, leaving 8 bases between them.

The V gene is TRBV30, the J gene TRBJ1-2; 7 bases align to TRBD1. The CDR3 extends over 14 amino acids. With V trimmed by 5 bases and J by 2 bases, 8 bases remained unmatched. Germline CDR1 is GTSNPN and CDR2 is SVGIG (reference sequence). CDR3 coding DNA: TGTGCCTGGTCGGAACAGGGGATGAACTATGGCTACACCTTC. The encoded protein is CAWSEQGMNYGYTF.

The chain combines TRBV6-5 with TRBJ2-3; D is unclear. This CDR3 has 14 residues. With 4 bases removed from V and 1 base from J, the gap between germline ends came to 9 bases. CDR1 is MNHEY and CDR2 is SVGAGI in the germline V gene. The CDR3 region has the DNA TGTGCCAGCAGTTCTACGTCCGGCACAGATACGCAGTATTTT. This codes for CASSSTSGTDTQYF.

The chain has TRBV4-2 and TRBJ1-4, with D possibly being TRBD1 (5 bases). The CDR3 length is 18 residues. Germline V gives CDR1 LGHNA, CDR2 YNFKEQ. Trimming stripped 4 bases from V and 0 bases from J, with 18 bases between. CDR3 in DNA: TGTGCCAGCAGCCTCGGGGCGGGGGACTTCGCAACTAATGAAAAACTGTTTTTT. It yields the protein CASSLGAGDFATNEKLFF.

The chain recombines TRBV7-2 with TRBJ1-1; 7 positions match TRBD1. Germline V gene sequence: CDR1 SGHTA, CDR2 FQGNSA. CDR3 length equals 14 residues. Trimming cost V 6 bases and J 3 bases; bases outside gene matches: 7. The CDR3 bases are TGTGCCAGCAGTTTTAAACAGGGGCACACTGAAGCTTTCTTT. It encodes CASSFKQGHTEAFF.

This sequence joins TRBV5-1 and TRBJ2-1, with a tentative D call TRBD2 (6 bases). The germline gives CDR1 SGHRS, CDR2 YFSETQ. The CDR3 has 16 residues. The germline V and J ends were trimmed by 4 bases and 8 bases, with 22 bases remaining between them. Here the CDR3 DNA reads TGCGCCAGCAGCCGTGATCCCGGTGGGAGGATGGATGAGCAGTTCTTC. This sequence encodes CASSRDPGGRMDEQFF.

This chain links TRBV7-9 with TRBJ1-6; 7 positions match TRBD1. The CDR3 sequence is 15 residues long. Germline CDR1 SEHNR, CDR2 FQNEAQ (reference sequence). J was trimmed by 7 bases and V by 4 bases; bases with no gene match: 7. Written as DNA, the CDR3 is TGTGCCAGCAGCTCCTCAGGGGGTCCCAATTCACCCCTCCACTTT. Encoded protein: CASSSSGGPNSPLHF.

V usage is TRBV27 and J usage is TRBJ2-1; tentatively, D is TRBD2 (5 bases). V was shortened by 3 bases and J by 7 bases, with 22 bases between the two germline ends. The CDR3 has 17 amino acids. CDR1 MNHEY and CDR2 SMNVEV come from the germline V gene (reference sequence). CDR3: CASSLVRVTGFDNEQFF. The CDR3 region has the DNA TGTGCCAGCAGTTTGGTTCGGGTCACGGGGTTCGATAATGAGCAGTTCTTC.

This chain connects TRBV30 to TRBJ2-7; 9 bases fit TRBD1. This CDR3 has 14 residues. V shed 3 bases and J 3 bases; nucleotides not matched to a gene: 6. Germline V CDR1 and CDR2: GTSNPN, SVGIG (reference sequence). The CDR3 DNA sequence: TGTGCCTGGAGAGCGGCGACAGGGGGCTACGAGCAGTACTTC. Its translation is CAWRAATGGYEQYF.

CDR3 residues: CASSISLGGQLVRETQYF. CDR3 coding DNA: TGTGCCAGTAGTATTTCCCTGGGCGGGCAGTTGGTTCGGGAGACCCAGTACTTC. This chain joins TRBV19 and TRBJ2-5; a possible D gene is TRBD2 (5 bases). V lost 3 bases and J 5 bases, leaving 25 bases between the germline ends. The germline CDR1 and CDR2 sequences are LNHDA and SQIVND (reference sequence). CDR3 length: 18 residues.

This sequence joins TRBV5-1 and TRBJ2-7; 9 bases fit TRBD1. The CDR3 spans 14 residues. CDR1 is SGHRS and CDR2 is YFSETQ in the germline V gene. V gave up 4 bases and J gave up 4 bases; unmatched junction bases: 6. The CDR3 nucleotides read TGCGCCAGCAGCCCGGGACAGGGAAGGTACGAGCAGTACTTC. This sequence encodes CASSPGQGRYEQYF.

V usage is TRBV6-4 and J usage is TRBJ2-1; possibly TRBD2 for D (6 bases). This CDR3 has 13 residues. V lost 4 bases and J lost 8, with 12 bases in between. Germline CDR1 MRHNA, CDR2 SNTAGT. The CDR3 DNA is TGTGCCAGCAGTGGCCTCTGGGGGGATGAGCAGTTCTTC. Translation: CASSGLWGDEQFF.

V usage is TRBV25-1 and J usage is TRBJ2-5, with a tentative D call TRBD2 (6 bases). Germline V gives CDR1 MGHDK, CDR2 SYGVNS. V was shortened by 9 bases and J by 5 bases, with 25 bases between the two germline ends. The CDR3 is 16 residues long. DNA of the CDR3: TGTGCCAGTAGTCGTAGTGGTCTAGCGAGGGCGGAGACCCAGTACTTC. This gives the protein CASSRSGLARAETQYF.

V is TRBV2 and J is TRBJ1-2; D perhaps matches TRBD1 (5 bases). The CDR3 has 14 amino acids. V lost 3 bases, J lost 4 bases, and 12 bases lay in between. CDR1 is SNHLY and CDR2 is FYNNEI in the germline V gene. The CDR3 here is CASSEDQGVYGYTF. The DNA for the CDR3 is TGTGCCAGCAGTGAGGACCAGGGCGTCTATGGCTACACCTTC.

This clone was detected only a few times. The chain combines TRBV27 with TRBJ2-2, with D unresolved. There are 15 residues in the CDR3. The germline V gene has CDR1 MNHEY and CDR2 SMNVEV (reference sequence). The germline V and J ends were trimmed by 7 bases and 4 bases, with 16 bases remaining between them. CDR3 DNA: TGTGCCAGCAAATTTCAGGCTCTGGGCACCGGGGAGCTGTTTTTT. This encodes CASKFQALGTGELFF.